This T cell receptor beta chain was observed in a study of T cell responses to AZD1222 COVID-19 vaccine (dated by TCRdb to about 2021). Notes on the research overall: A total of 230 to 250 trial participants underwent TCR sequencing, of whom some 210 received two doses of AZD1222 and some 26 received two doses of the MenACWY control vaccine. Trial participants were enrolled by age into subgroups of 18-55, 56-69 and 70-plus years, and around 150, 28 and 57 TCR-sequenced participants, respectively, were included in these subgroups. Summary of the overall study and its limitations: Reportedly, close to half of the unique spike-specific TCRs recognized epitopes lying outside the regions that are mutated in the B.1.351 and B.1.1.7 variants. Participants were mostly white British, with more females than males. The authors suggested clonal diversity may have been underestimated. After two AZD1222 doses, spike-specific TCR breadth and depth were significantly higher than at day 0 and than in MenACWY recipients. The vaccine-associated CD4 TCRs covered the entire spike protein, and the dominant responses fell in regions 160-218 and 743-854. Because no samples from the day 14 peak response were available, repertoires could be characterized only after the peak T cell response. Only five or six AZD1222 recipients were SARS-CoV-2 seropositive at baseline, limiting conclusions about previously exposed vaccinees. The 56-69-year group was small, and its depth increase did not reach significance, likely because of low power.

The CDR3 regions of human TCRbeta chains were analyzed by immunosequencing. Turning to the authors' computational methods: TCRs in the repertoires were compared against a reference library of SARS-CoV-2-specific TCRs that had been generated with the MIRA antigen-specificity platform. Breadth was defined as the fraction of unique TCRs that were SARS-CoV-2-associated, and depth was defined as the fraction of total T cells that were SARS-CoV-2-associated. Using the MIRA data, each spike-specific TCR was mapped to the spike region that the TCR reacts to and placed in a CD4 or CD8 class. Log10-transformed breadth and depth values were compared by one-way ANOVA with Sidak's multiple comparisons tests. Sourced from immuneACCESS, this table was stored by TCRdb with only in-frame sequences that have V and J called. A share of the clones is absent; for the studies checked, an unresolved V gene accounts for under half, and the remainder has no known explanation. V, J and clone size are those of that table, while D and trimming were read from the DNA. This sample holds roughly 190,000 clones; roughly nine tenths were observed only once. Over 1.5% of the sample is held by the ten biggest clonotypes.

Of note for this clone: Its antigen is unknown. Base quality data are lacking; no much larger clone is found one base away.

According to the germline V gene, CDR1 reads LGHNA and CDR2 reads YSLEER. From its cysteine to its phenylalanine, the CDR3 spans 16 amino acids. Solely the CDR3 DNA is kept, with 48 bases framed from the first base. After removal of 0 bases from V and 4 bases from J, the junction retains 0 bases not matched to a gene. The sample's time point label is to be understood as: about 28 days (+/-7) after the second vaccine dose. AZD1222 recipients whose second dose came at about 4 weeks and those whose second dose came at about 12 weeks were combined into one group, since spike-specific TCR depth and breadth did not differ between the two schedules. Samples from vaccinated people were obtained from the UK trials COV001 and COV002, which included a single-blind randomized controlled phase 2/3 trial of AZD1222 (ChAdOx1 nCoV-19) in healthy adults. Trial participant PBMC samples were collected at day 0 and day 28 after the second dose for TCRbeta chain sequencing.

The chain employs TRBV4-3 and TRBJ2-3; TRBD2 aligns with 14 central bases. The sequence was obtained from an adult who received the AZD1222 COVID-19 vaccine. Sequenced here: peripheral blood, sampled 28 days after the second AZD1222 dose. The sequenced DNA is TGCGCCAGCAGCCAAGAGACTAGCGGGGGGGCAGATACGCAGTATTTT. Translation gives CASSQETSGGADTQYF.